Listed below are T cell receptor beta chains from one sample, sequenced in a study of blood T cell repertoires in COVID-19. Libraries were prepared by immunoSEQ multiplex PCR; TCRdb keeps only in-frame clonotypes and omits some of them. The sample shows 30,000 or so clones, about four fifths of them seen only once. Sequenced sample: peripheral blood. The receptors originated from a man aged 50 or older with acute or convalescent COVID-19. CDR3s include the opening cysteine and the closing phenylalanine or tryptophan. Each record gives: D gene, clone size, V gene, J gene, CDR3 DNA, CDR3 protein. A D gene is named only where the DNA matches it firmly. Expanded clones are given a class, and other clones once, few, many or no size at all.

D: -; size: -; V: TRBV5-1; J: TRBJ1-1; DNA: TGCGCCAGCAGCTTACAACAGGGAGCTGAAGCTTTCTTT; CDR3: CASSLQQGAEAFF
D: -; size: -; V: TRBV4-2; J: TRBJ1-4; DNA: TGTGCCAGCAGCCAAGGGTCAGGGCCCCATGCTCCAAATGAAAAACTGTTTTTT; CDR3: CASSQGSGPHAPNEKLFF
D: -; size: -; V: TRBV27; J: TRBJ2-1; DNA: TGTGCCAGCAGTTCACCACACGGGGGCGGGAGAAGGAATGAGCAGTTCTTC; CDR3: CASSSPHGGGRRNEQFF
D: TRBD2; size: -; V: TRBV15; J: TRBJ2-7; DNA: TGTGCCACCAGCAGAGATGGGCTAGCGGCTTCCTACGAGCAGTACTTC; CDR3: CATSRDGLAASYEQYF
D: -; size: -; V: TRBV29-1; J: TRBJ1-2; DNA: TGCAGCGTTGAAGCTGGACAGCGCACATCGGGCTACACCTTC; CDR3: CSVEAGQRTSGYTF
D: -; size: once; V: TRBV4-2; J: TRBJ2-6; DNA: TGTGCCAGCAGCCAAGATCCCAGGGGAGCTTCTGGGGCCAACGTCCTGACTTTC; CDR3: CASSQDPRGASGANVLTF
D: -; size: -; V: TRBV19; J: TRBJ1-2; DNA: TGTGCCAGCCGGGACACCTATGGCTACACCTTC; CDR3: CASRDTYGYTF
D: -; size: few; V: TRBV24-1; J: TRBJ2-2; DNA: TGTGCCACCAGTGATTTTCGGCTAGCCAACACCGGGGAGCTGTTTTTT; CDR3: CATSDFRLANTGELFF
D: TRBD1; size: -; V: TRBV27; J: TRBJ1-6; DNA: TGTGCCAGCAGTCCGGGACAGCCGTATAATTCACCCCTCCACTTT; CDR3: CASSPGQPYNSPLHF
D: TRBD1; size: -; V: TRBV6-1; J: TRBJ1-2; DNA: TGTGCCAGCAGTGCTCCAGGACAGGGGGCGGGAGGTGGCTACACCTTC; CDR3: CASSAPGQGAGGGYTF
D: TRBD2; size: -; V: TRBV7-2; J: TRBJ2-7; DNA: TGTGCCAGCAGCCCACCCGGTCTAGCGGGAGGAGAGCAGTACTTC; CDR3: CASSPPGLAGGEQYF
D: -; size: -; V: TRBV19; J: TRBJ2-5; DNA: TGTGCCAGTAGTAACAGGGACCAGAGGGAGACCCAGTACTTC; CDR3: CASSNRDQRETQYF
D: TRBD1; size: few; V: TRBV6-1; J: TRBJ1-3; DNA: TGTGCCAGCAGTGAAGCTGACAGGGCTGGAAACACCATATATTTT; CDR3: CASSEADRAGNTIYF
D: -; size: once; V: TRBV16; J: TRBJ1-1; DNA: TGTGCCAGCAGCCAATCGGGGCGGGGCACTGAAGCTTTCTTT; CDR3: CASSQSGRGTEAFF
D: TRBD2; size: -; V: TRBV4-1; J: TRBJ2-2; DNA: TGCGCCAGCAGCCAAGATTCGGGGAGGGAGGTGGACGGGGAGCTGTTTTTT; CDR3: CASSQDSGREVDGELFF
D: -; size: -; V: TRBV4-1; J: TRBJ1-4; DNA: TGCGCCAGCAGCCAAGATCAAAACCCGGACAGCCTCAATGAAAAACTGTTTTTT; CDR3: CASSQDQNPDSLNEKLFF
D: TRBD2; size: -; V: TRBV10-3; J: TRBJ2-1; DNA: TGTGCCATCAGTGAGAGCGGGAGGGACCCCTACAATGAGCAGTTCTTC; CDR3: CAISESGRDPYNEQFF
D: -; size: -; V: TRBV5-1; J: TRBJ1-6; DNA: TGCGCCAGCAGCCCGGCGAGGGCCCAAAATTCACCCCTCCACTTT; CDR3: CASSPARAQNSPLHF
D: -; size: once; V: TRBV7-2; J: TRBJ2-1; DNA: TGTGCCAGCAGCTTAAGCAACAGCCTCTACAATGAGCAGTTCTTC; CDR3: CASSLSNSLYNEQFF
D: TRBD1; size: once; V: TRBV25-1; J: TRBJ1-1; DNA: TGTGCCAGCAGTGAGTCCGACAGGGCGCCCGAAGCTTTCTTT; CDR3: CASSESDRAPEAFF
D: -; size: -; V: TRBV2; J: TRBJ2-4; DNA: TGTGCCAGCAGTGGCCCGGGAGGGGGCGGGTACATTCAGTACTTC; CDR3: CASSGPGGGGYIQYF
D: TRBD1; size: -; V: TRBV28; J: TRBJ1-2; DNA: TGTGCCAGCAGTTTAGACGGGACAGGGGGCTATGGCTACACCTTC; CDR3: CASSLDGTGGYGYTF
D: -; size: once; V: TRBV4-1; J: TRBJ2-7; DNA: TGCGCCAGCAGCCAAGTCCGGGACACGGACTACGAGCAGTACTTC; CDR3: CASSQVRDTDYEQYF
D: TRBD2; size: -; V: TRBV6-4; J: TRBJ2-1; DNA: TGTGCCAGCAGACCCCCCGGGACTAGCGAAGACAATGAGCAGTTCTTC; CDR3: CASRPPGTSEDNEQFF
D: TRBD2; size: -; V: TRBV29-1; J: TRBJ2-1; DNA: TGCAGCGTTGAACGGACTAGCGGGGGCCGCAATGAGCAGTTCTTC; CDR3: CSVERTSGGRNEQFF
D: -; size: -; V: TRBV2; J: TRBJ1-2; DNA: TGTGCCAGCAACCAGGGACTGCCCCGTAGAGAGTATGGCTACACCTTC; CDR3: CASNQGLPRREYGYTF
D: -; size: -; V: TRBV10-3; J: TRBJ2-5; DNA: TGTGCCATCAGTGAGAGCCGAGAGACCCAGTACTTC; CDR3: CAISESRETQYF
D: -; size: -; V: TRBV9; J: TRBJ2-3; DNA: TGTGCCAGCAGCGTAGACAACACAGATACGCAGTATTTT; CDR3: CASSVDNTDTQYF